This paragraph covers one T cell receptor beta chain sequence. Its antigen remains unidentified. The data stem from a study of graft-versus-host responses after intestinal transplantation. J was trimmed by 4 bases and V by 0 bases; bases with no gene match: 6. This CDR3 has 15 amino acids. CDR1 is SGHRS, CDR2 YFSETQ, per germline. Using immunoSEQ multiplex PCR, the repertoire was profiled, and TCRdb retains in-frame clones only, with some absent. This table holds around 50,000 clones, 89% found once. This rearrangement joins TRBV5-1 to TRBJ2-7; TRBD2 agrees at 8 bases. Sequencing was performed on unstimulated CD4+ T cells sorted from spleen or lymph node cells, taken before transplant. The sequence was collected from a human donor who was the organ donor for an intestinal transplant. The CDR3: CASSLASGFVYEQYF. Written as DNA, the CDR3 is TGCGCCAGCAGCTTGGCTAGCGGGTTCGTTTACGAGCAGTACTTC.